This passage covers 26 T cell receptor beta chains from one sample sequenced in a study of cytomegalovirus exposure and HLA in healthy donors. A multiplex PCR was run with 60 Vbeta primers and 13 Jbeta primers. The assay was immunoSEQ multiplex PCR, and TCRdb's table has in-frame clones only and misses some. This table has around 170,000 clones, over 70% appearing once. The sequencing input was PBMCs. These receptors were taken from a woman between 40 and 50 years old in good health and CMV-seropositive.

The chain couples TRBV5-1 to TRBJ2-7; 7 bases line up with TRBD1. V lost 2 bases and J lost 7; bases outside the gene matches: 6. The CDR3 consists of 13 residues. The germline V gene encodes CDR1 SGHRS and CDR2 YFSETQ. CDR3 sequence: CASSFLGGGEQYF. For the CDR3, the DNA is TGCGCCAGCAGCTTTTTAGGGGGCGGGGAGCAGTACTTC.

The rearrangement links TRBV5-6 to TRBJ1-5; no clear D gene. Germline V gene data show CDR1 as SGHDT and CDR2 as YYEEEE. V was clipped by 1 base and J by 0 bases, with 5 bases between them. The CDR3 has 14 residues. CDR3 nucleotides: TGTGCCAGCAGCTTGTCGAGTAGCAATCAGCCCCAGCATTTT. Translation: CASSLSSSNQPQHF.

The chain combines TRBV19 with TRBJ2-4; D is perhaps TRBD1 (5 bases). The CDR3 runs 18 residues. Germline values: CDR1 LNHDA, CDR2 SQIVND (reference sequence). Trimming took 5 bases from V and 1 from J, leaving 21 bases between them. DNA of the CDR3: TGTGCCAGTAGTCCAAGGACCCAGGGTACGACGGCCAAAAACATTCAGTACTTC. Translation: CASSPRTQGTTAKNIQYF.

The chain joins TRBV19 to TRBJ2-2; 9 bases are shared with TRBD2. The CDR3 totals 20 residues. Germline lookup yields CDR1 LNHDA and CDR2 SQIVND (reference sequence). Trimming removed 3 bases from V and 2 bases from J; junction bases left unmatched: 16. CDR3 loop: CASSIPPGLATYYNTGELFF. The DNA for the CDR3 is TGTGCCAGTAGTATTCCCCCGGGACTAGCAACTTACTATAACACCGGGGAGCTGTTTTTT.

The genes are TRBV5-1 and TRBJ2-1; 9 bases match TRBD1. The J segment lost 4 bases and the V segment lost 4 bases, leaving 6 bases of the junction unmatched. Germline lookup yields CDR1 SGHRS and CDR2 YFSETQ. The CDR3 has 15 residues. The CDR3: CASSHRDRDYNEQFF. CDR3 coding DNA: TGCGCCAGCAGCCACCGGGACAGGGATTACAATGAGCAGTTCTTC.

The chain employs TRBV11-2 and TRBJ1-6; D uncertain. Trimming took 0 bases from V and 4 from J, leaving 7 bases between them. Germline lookup yields CDR1 SGHAT and CDR2 FQNNGV. The CDR3 is made up of 15 amino acids. CDR3 region: CASSLDYGYNSPLHF. CDR3 bases: TGTGCCAGCAGCTTAGATTACGGGTATAATTCACCCCTCCACTTT.

The V gene is TRBV29-1, the J gene TRBJ2-1, with TRBD1 matching 10 bases. V was pared by 8 bases and J by 5 bases, with 9 bases of the junction left unmatched. The CDR3 extends over 14 amino acids. CDR1 SQVTM and CDR2 ANQGSEA come from the germline V gene. CDR3 sequence (DNA): TGCAGCTCTAAAGGGACAGGGGTTAACAATGAGCAGTTCTTC. Its translation: CSSKGTGVNNEQFF.

This clone was seen only a few times. This chain uses TRBV4-1 with TRBJ2-7; TRBD1 matches at 8 bases. J was trimmed by 3 bases and V by 4 bases; bases with no gene match: 8. Germline V lookup: CDR1 MGHRA, CDR2 YSYEKL. The length of the CDR3 is 15 residues. CDR3 residues: CASSLIGDRNYEQYF. CDR3 nucleotide sequence: TGCGCCAGCAGCCTCATAGGGGACAGGAACTACGAGCAGTACTTC.

The V call is TRBV4-3, the J call TRBJ2-3; no firm D call. The CDR3 is 15 amino acids. From germline, CDR1 is LGHNA and CDR2 YSLEER. Trimming cost V 4 bases and J 3 bases, with 14 bases left between them. DNA of the CDR3: TGCGCCAGCAGCCCGCGAGGATATTTGACAGATACGCAGTATTTT. Translating it yields CASSPRGYLTDTQYF.

This rearrangement joins TRBV6-6 to TRBJ2-1; unclear D gene. Deletions cut 7 bases from V and 8 bases from J, with 15 bases between. The CDR3 is 13 amino acids. Germline values: CDR1 MNHNY, CDR2 SVGAGI (reference sequence). The CDR3 bases are TGTGCCAGCATTCGATCGTACGAGGATGAGCAGTTCTTC. This encodes CASIRSYEDEQFF.

The CDR3: CASSPTGGGTEAFF. The CDR3 DNA is TGTGCCAGCTCCCCGACAGGGGGAGGCACTGAAGCTTTCTTT. The V call is TRBV18, the J call TRBJ1-1, with 9 bases that match TRBD1. Per germline, CDR1 KGHSH and CDR2 LQKENI. The length of the CDR3 is 14 residues. V shed 6 bases, J shed 4 bases, and the junction held 6 bases outside the gene matches.

The rearrangement joins TRBV2 to TRBJ2-1; D might be TRBD2 (6 bases). The CDR3 loop spans 14 amino acids. Trimming left V 11 bases short and J 9 bases short, with 23 bases between. CDR1 is SNHLY, CDR2 FYNNEI, per germline. The CDR3 here is CAEPQGYAGGEQFF. The CDR3 DNA follows: TGTGCCGAACCCCAGGGCTACGCCGGGGGTGAGCAGTTCTTC.

The chain recombines TRBV5-1 with TRBJ2-5; 8 nucleotides line up with TRBD1. The better agreement between TRBJ2-7 and the DNA end casts doubt on the J call. The CDR3 has 15 amino acids. Germline V gene sequence: CDR1 SGHRS, CDR2 YFSETQ. CDR3: CASSFLTGGGYEQYF. The DNA for the CDR3 is TGCGCCAGCAGCTTCTTAACAGGGGGTGGTTACGAGCAGTACTTC.

In its sample, this clone was seen a few times. This chain uses TRBV2 with TRBJ1-4, with 9 bases that match TRBD1. Germline-derived CDR1 and CDR2 are SNHLY and FYNNEI. The CDR3 consists of 16 residues. V was clipped by 4 bases and J by 7 bases; unmatched bases: 10. CDR3 bases: TGTGCCAGCAGTGTCCCGGGACAGGGACGTGGTGAAAAACTGTTTTTT. It codes for CASSVPGQGRGEKLFF.

The rearrangement links TRBV18 to TRBJ1-4, with 7 bases that match TRBD1. Germline values: CDR1 KGHSH, CDR2 LQKENI. There are 15 residues in the CDR3. V trimming: 6 bases; J trimming: 2 bases; junction bases outside the gene matches: 6. CDR3: CASSRDRDTNEKLFF. The DNA of the CDR3 is TGTGCCAGCTCCCGCGACAGGGACACTAATGAAAAACTGTTTTTT.

This clone was found once. The chain couples TRBV7-8 to TRBJ1-2; D is unresolved. With 1 base removed from V and 5 bases from J, the gap between germline ends came to 8 bases. The CDR3 covers 13 residues. Germline V lookup: CDR1 SGHVS, CDR2 FQNEAQ. The CDR3 loop reads CASSLGLSYGYTF. CDR3 sequence (DNA): TGTGCCAGCAGCTTAGGACTGTCGTATGGCTACACCTTC.

This clone was counted a few times. The chain recombines TRBV5-1 with TRBJ1-4; possible D gene TRBD1, 6 bases. CDR1 SGHRS and CDR2 YFSETQ come from the germline V gene. V was trimmed by 4 bases and J by 8 bases, leaving 18 bases between them. CDR3 size: 15 residues. The CDR3 bases are TGCGCCAGCAGCATAACAGGCGATCAGGGGGAAAAACTGTTTTTT. The encoded protein is CASSITGDQGEKLFF.

With respect to this clone: Germline and junction disagree at one end, which may indicate a read error. This rearrangement joins TRBV7-9 to TRBJ2-1; 9 positions match TRBD2. The CDR3 spans 14 residues. CDR1 and CDR2 (germline): SEHNR, FQNEAQ (reference sequence). CDR3 protein: CSSSSGLAHNEQFF. CDR3 DNA sequence: TGTTCCAGCAGCTCGGGACTAGCACACAATGAGCAGTTCTTC.

This chain links TRBV13 with TRBJ2-5; D not certain. The DNA end favors TRBJ2-7, so the J call may be wrong. CDR1 is PRHDT and CDR2 is FYEKMQ in the germline V gene (reference sequence). The CDR3 spans 13 residues. The CDR3 nucleotides read TGTGCCAGCAGCAGCAGACACTCCTACGAGCAGTACTTC. Protein sequence: CASSSRHSYEQYF.

This chain links TRBV11-2 with TRBJ2-3; 11 nucleotides agree with TRBD2. CDR3 size: 15 residues. The V gene's germline CDR1 is SGHAT and CDR2 FQNNGV. The J segment lost 3 bases and the V segment lost 5 bases, leaving 4 bases of the junction unmatched. CDR3 loop: CASSRTSGGTDTQYF. The CDR3 nucleotides are TGTGCCAGCAGCCGAACTAGCGGGGGTACAGATACGCAGTATTTT. The full variable domain, rest sourced from reference TRBV11-2 and TRBJ2-3, is EAGVAQSPRYKIIEKRQSVAFWCNPISGHATLYWYQQILGQGPKLLIQFQNNGVVDDSQLPKDRFSAERLKGVDSTLKIQPAKLEDSAVYLCASSRTSGGTDTQYFGPGTRLTVL.

This clone was seen only a few times. This sequence joins TRBV9 and TRBJ1-3, with no clear D. Per germline, CDR1 SGDLS and CDR2 YYNGEE. The length of the CDR3 is 15 residues. The V gene lost 3 bases and the J gene lost 0 bases, with 10 bases spanning the gap. CDR3 protein: CASSGTRFSGNTIYF. CDR3 nucleotide sequence: TGTGCCAGCAGCGGTACTAGGTTCTCTGGAAACACCATATATTTT. Combining the CDR3 with reference TRBV9 and TRBJ1-3 gives the whole variable domain DSGVTQTPKHLITATGQRVTLRCSPRSGDLSVYWYQQSLDQGLQFLIQYYNGEERAKGNILERFSAQQFPDLHSELNLSSLELGDSALYFCASSGTRFSGNTIYFGEGSWLTVV.

This chain uses TRBV7-8 with TRBJ1-1, with 7 bases identical to TRBD1. This CDR3 is built from 12 residues. Looked up from germline, CDR1 is SGHVS and CDR2 is FQNEAQ. Trimming removed 3 bases from V and 9 bases from J; junction bases left unmatched: 4. CDR3 nucleotide sequence: TGTGCCAGCAGCTTCGGACAGGAGAAAGCTTTCTTT. Translating it yields CASSFGQEKAFF.

V usage is TRBV7-8 and J usage is TRBJ2-5, with TRBD1 matching 12 bases. The J call may not be correct, given that the DNA end is closer to TRBJ2-7. CDR3 length: 14 residues. The germline gives CDR1 SGHVS, CDR2 FQNEAQ. The CDR3 bases are TGTGCCAGCAGCTCCCGGGACAGGGGGCTCGAGCAGTACTTC. Translating it yields CASSSRDRGLEQYF.

The genes are TRBV27 and TRBJ1-3; no firm D call. Trimming shortened V by 5 bases and J by 0 bases, and 8 bases separated the two germline ends. CDR1 is MNHEY and CDR2 is SMNVEV in the germline V gene (reference sequence). The CDR3 loop spans 14 amino acids. The CDR3 region is CASSVTNSGNTIYF. The DNA for the CDR3 is TGTGCCAGCAGTGTGACAAACTCTGGAAACACCATATATTTT.

J is TRBJ2-1 and V is TRBV19; D perhaps matches TRBD1 (6 bases). V shed 6 bases and J shed 0 bases, with 9 bases lying between them. Germline assignment: CDR1 LNHDA and CDR2 SQIVND (reference sequence). The CDR3 sequence is 14 residues long. The CDR3 loop is CASRRGSSYNEQFF. In DNA form, the CDR3 reads TGTGCCAGTAGGAGGGGGAGCTCCTACAATGAGCAGTTCTTC.

This rearrangement joins TRBV18 to TRBJ1-4, with 8 positions matching TRBD1. Germline values: CDR1 KGHSH, CDR2 LQKENI. CDR3 length: 16 residues. V lost 0 bases, J lost 8 bases, and 8 bases stayed unmatched. CDR3 bases: TGTGCCAGCTCACCACCCTCCCAGGGGGCAAAAGAAAAACTGTTTTTT. Its translation: CASSPPSQGAKEKLFF.